This is a list of T cell receptor beta chains from one sample in a study of CXCR3-negative and CXCR3-positive naive CD8 T cells. Reprocessing the 5' RACE reads, TCRdb reports a single entry for every CDR3 protein and omits DNA. This sample contains about 56,000 distinct CDR3 sequences. The sample comprised memory CD8+ T cells from blood. The receptors originated from a human donor in good health. Some clones in this sample may be carry-over from other donors' samples. Each CDR3 is given with its conserved first and last residue.

J gene	V gene	CDR3 protein
TRBJ1-6	TRBV25-1	CASSSGPAYNSPLHF
TRBJ2-3	TRBV29-1	CSASGGPGTQYF
TRBJ2-3	TRBV23-1	CASSHTPEGIASTDTQYF
TRBJ1-5	TRBV29-1	CSVAGLDQPQHF
TRBJ2-7	TRBV28	CASSKGTVAYEQYF
TRBJ2-1	TRBV6-2/TRBV6-3	CASSYSDGYNEQFF
TRBJ2-1	TRBV6-2/TRBV6-3	CASTPVLGNNEQFF
TRBJ2-7	TRBV6-5	CASSNLGTSNKQYF
TRBJ1-3	TRBV27	CASSLNSGNGNTIYF
TRBJ2-7	TRBV7-9	CASSSYRGQYEQYF
TRBJ2-1	TRBV11-3	CASGKAFVYEQFF
TRBJ2-1	TRBV7-9	CASSLRASSYNEQFF
TRBJ2-1	TRBV20-1	CSASLFPGPDYNEQFF
TRBJ2-2	TRBV6-2/TRBV6-3	CASSYSDTTGELFF
TRBJ2-2	TRBV7-6	CASSLALRGGASNTGELFF
TRBJ1-5	TRBV23-1	CASSQSWDSSQPQHF
TRBJ2-1	TRBV20-1	CSAREAASDYNEQFF
TRBJ1-2	TRBV6-2/TRBV6-3	CASSYSGTAYGYTF
TRBJ2-7	TRBV5-1	CASSLSASGEQYF
TRBJ2-2	TRBV11-2	CASSFGGMNTGELFF
TRBJ2-2	TRBV7-6	CASSRPDEGQLNTGELFF
TRBJ2-2	TRBV29-1	CSVEPHTGELFF
TRBJ2-1	TRBV7-6	CASSLEPTSGGPQHLYNEQFF
TRBJ1-1	TRBV7-6	CASSFYADSGVWTEAFF
TRBJ1-5	TRBV20-1	CSASDRDSVGNQPQHF
TRBJ1-5	TRBV28	CASSLGQINQPQHF
TRBJ2-1	TRBV6-2/TRBV6-3	CASSYSLNEQFF
TRBJ2-5	TRBV20-1	CSATGLAGPETQYF
TRBJ2-7	TRBV12-3/TRBV12-4	CASSLLSLDYHYEQYF
TRBJ2-3	TRBV5-1	CASSLVTSGGPYTDTQYF
TRBJ2-5	TRBV6-1	CASSVLGLSGGGPEEETQYF
TRBJ1-2	TRBV18	CASSLGQGYYGYTF
TRBJ2-7	TRBV12-3/TRBV12-4	CASSQLAGMFYEQYF
TRBJ2-7	TRBV29-1	CSVEDPGQESYEQYF
TRBJ2-2	TRBV2	CASSEPEGTGELFF
TRBJ2-5	TRBV10-3	CAISPYSTSVRGETQYF
TRBJ2-7	TRBV29-1	CSVGREGYEQYF
TRBJ1-1	TRBV12-3/TRBV12-4	CASSSSPTGSSEAFF
TRBJ2-7	TRBV2	CAISGGRGYEQYF
TRBJ2-4	TRBV28	CASSLGLAKNIQYF
TRBJ2-7	TRBV28	CASSFLGGLYEQYF
TRBJ2-1	TRBV20-1	CSARDYNRGRVTHEQFF
TRBJ2-7	TRBV7-9	CASSPPSGGPHPYYEQYF
TRBJ1-1	TRBV5-1	CASSSGLNTEAFF
TRBJ2-5	TRBV7-9	CASSPSEGGRETQYF
TRBJ2-7	TRBV14	CASSQLGQLSYEQYF
TRBJ2-7	TRBV29-1	CSAGTSGDISF
TRBJ1-1	TRBV7-9	CASSPEGLRTEAFF
TRBJ1-1	TRBV5-1	CASSLDRGRNTEAFF
TRBJ2-4	TRBV23-1	CASSLKDSGHIQYF
TRBJ2-7	TRBV5-5	CASSLSDSGQGPYEQYF
TRBJ2-3	TRBV7-9	CASRDTSGPTDTQYF